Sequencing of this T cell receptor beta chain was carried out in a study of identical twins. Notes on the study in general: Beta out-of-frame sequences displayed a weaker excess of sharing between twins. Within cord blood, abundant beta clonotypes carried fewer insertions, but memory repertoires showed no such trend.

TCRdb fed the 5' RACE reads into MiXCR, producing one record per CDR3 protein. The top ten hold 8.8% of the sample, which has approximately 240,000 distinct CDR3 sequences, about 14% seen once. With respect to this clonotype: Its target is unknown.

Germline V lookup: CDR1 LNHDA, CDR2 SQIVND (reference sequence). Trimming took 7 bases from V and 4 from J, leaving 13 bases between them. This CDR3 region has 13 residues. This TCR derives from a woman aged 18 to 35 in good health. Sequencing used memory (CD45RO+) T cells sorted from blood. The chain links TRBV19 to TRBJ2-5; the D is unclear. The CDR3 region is CASKQIPGETQYF. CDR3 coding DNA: TGTGCCAGTAAACAGATCCCCGGAGAGACCCAGTACTTC.